This TCR beta chain was retrieved from a study of blood T cell repertoires in COVID-19. Study-wide background: Samples of COVID-19 (acute and convalescent) were obtained from the United States, Italy and Spain. T cells, B-cell-depleted T cells, or PBMCs provided the cDNA or gDNA that served as material.

In the source study's methods: Amplifying reference gene primers gave estimates of nucleated cell counts. TCRdb keeps only in-frame clones here, not all; method: immunoSEQ multiplex PCR. The V and J calls and clone size are taken from that table; D and trimming were inferred from the DNA. Seen here are some 210,000 clones, 89% observed once, and the top ten hold 4% to 5.5%. V lost 2 bases, J lost 0 bases, and 8 bases lay in between. Per germline, CDR1 MNHEY and CDR2 SVGEGT. The CDR3 runs to 15 residues. This clone was picked up one time. The chain links TRBV6-2 or TRBV6-3 to TRBJ2-1; D call uncertain. The sample taken for sequencing was peripheral blood. The clonotype comes from a woman between 35 and 50 years old with acute or convalescent COVID-19. The CDR3 sequence: CASSYVESSYNEQFF. The CDR3 DNA reads TGTGCCAGCAGTTACGTGGAGAGCTCCTACAATGAGCAGTTCTTC.